Listed below are T cell receptor beta chains from one sample, sequenced in a study of cytomegalovirus exposure and HLA in healthy donors. TCRdb keeps only in-frame clones here, not all; method: immunoSEQ multiplex PCR. The sample table sets out around 50,000 clones. The material sequenced was PBMCs. These TCRs come from a female donor in good health and CMV-seronegative. The CDR3 runs from the conserved cysteine through the conserved F or W. Fields, in order: V gene, J gene, D gene, CDR3 DNA, CDR3 protein. A D gene is named only where the DNA matches it firmly.

V: TRBV19; J: TRBJ2-2; D: -; DNA: TGTGCCAGTAGTGGAACAGGGACCGGGGAGCTGTTTTTT; CDR3: CASSGTGTGELFF
V: TRBV5-1; J: TRBJ1-6; D: TRBD1; DNA: TGCGCCAGCAGCTTGGAGCGGGGACAGGGTAATTCACCCCTCCACTTT; CDR3: CASSLERGQGNSPLHF
V: TRBV6-5; J: TRBJ1-5; D: -; DNA: TGTGCCACCGCCCGAGGGGGTAGCAATCAGCCCCAGCATTTT; CDR3: CATARGGSNQPQHF
V: TRBV9; J: TRBJ1-1; D: -; DNA: TGTGCCAGCAGCGTAGTACCGGGGGGCCCTGAAGCTTTCTTT; CDR3: CASSVVPGGPEAFF
V: TRBV19; J: TRBJ2-7; D: -; DNA: TGTGCCAGTAGTGGGAGAACCGAGCGAGGGTACTACGAGCAGTACTTC; CDR3: CASSGRTERGYYEQYF
V: TRBV10-1; J: TRBJ1-1; D: -; DNA: TGCGCCAGCAGTGACAAAGTTGCGCGGCACACTGAAGCTTTCTTT; CDR3: CASSDKVARHTEAFF
V: TRBV29-1; J: TRBJ1-1; D: -; DNA: TGCAGCGTTCGAGTGGACACTGAAGCTTTCTTT; CDR3: CSVRVDTEAFF
V: TRBV30; J: TRBJ1-5; D: TRBD1; DNA: TGTGCCTGGAGTCCGGGACAGGGCCTCAATCAGCCCCAGCATTTT; CDR3: CAWSPGQGLNQPQHF
V: TRBV6-5; J: TRBJ1-4; D: -; DNA: TGTGCCAGCAGTCGCGGCAGGGTGGGTGGTGAAAAACTGTTTTTT; CDR3: CASSRGRVGGEKLFF
V: TRBV7-8; J: TRBJ1-4; D: -; DNA: TGTGCCAGCAGCTCGGGGGTGAGAGGGAACGAAAAACTGTTTTTT; CDR3: CASSSGVRGNEKLFF